This TCR beta chain is drawn from a study of T cells in Graves' hyperthyroidism and ophthalmopathy. TCR beta CDR3 region amplification was performed from RNA transcripts. The HTBI primer set was used in a first-round RT-PCR of the TCR CDR3. MiXCR, run by TCRdb on the multiplex PCR reads, gives a single entry per CDR3 protein. Of about 260,000 distinct CDR3 sequences listed, approximately 21% are singletons. This receptor was identified in a man aged 25 to 40 with Graves' ophthalmopathy. Input material: blood.

CDR3 in amino acids: CASSQGLEEETQYF. The CDR3 coding sequence is TGTGCCAGCAGCCAGGGACTAGAGGAGGAGACCCAGTACTTC. The chain recombines TRBV4-2 with TRBJ2-5, with TRBD2 matching 8 bases. The junction had 5 bases not matched to a gene; V was cut back by 3 bases and J by 5 bases. CDR3 length: 14 amino acids. Germline V lookup: CDR1 LGHNA, CDR2 YNFKEQ.